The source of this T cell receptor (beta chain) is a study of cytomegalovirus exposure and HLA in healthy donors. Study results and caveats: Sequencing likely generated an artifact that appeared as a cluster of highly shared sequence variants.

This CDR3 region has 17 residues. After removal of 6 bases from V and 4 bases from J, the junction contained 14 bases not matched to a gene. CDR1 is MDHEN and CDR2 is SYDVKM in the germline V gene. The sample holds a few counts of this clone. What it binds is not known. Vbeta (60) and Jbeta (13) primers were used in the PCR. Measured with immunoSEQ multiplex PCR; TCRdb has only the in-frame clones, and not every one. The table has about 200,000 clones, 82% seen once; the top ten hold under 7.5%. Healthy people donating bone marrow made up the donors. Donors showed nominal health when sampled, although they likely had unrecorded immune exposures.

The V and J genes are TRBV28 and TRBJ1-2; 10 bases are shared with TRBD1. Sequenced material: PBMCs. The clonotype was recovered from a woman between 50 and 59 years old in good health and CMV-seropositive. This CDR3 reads CASSPPGTGVGSYGYTF. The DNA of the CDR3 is TGTGCCAGCAGCCCCCCCGGGACAGGGGTAGGGAGCTATGGCTACACCTTC.